The source of this TCR beta chain is a study of somatic mutations in cytotoxic T cells in rheumatoid arthritis. The overall study: Flow cytometry sorted some V beta antibody-stained T-cell populations to nearly 100% purity, V beta1+ cells among them being sequenced for TCRB. General study findings and limits: About an eighth of the roughly 60 patients had a largest CD8+ clone above 20% of CD8+ cells.

Each healthy control was a blood donor; the group had a median age of approximately 60 years (range roughly 20-75), and approximately 53% were female. Both CD4+ and CD8+ cells were separated through positive magnetic bead selection, and their purity was verified using flow cytometry. CDR3 size: 14 residues. CDR1 MNHNS and CDR2 SASEGT come from the germline V gene. The V end was cut by 5 bases, the J end by 0 bases, with 11 bases between. The count of this clone is one. Its antigen remains unknown. The data were produced by immunoSEQ multiplex PCR, yet TCRdb's version contains in-frame clones alone and is incomplete. Of 35,000 to 45,000 clones listed, about four fifths were seen once; the top ten hold more than 2.5%.

The chain combines TRBV6-1 with TRBJ2-7; D may be TRBD1 (5 bases). The origin of this receptor is a man aged 40-49 years in good health. The specimen sequenced was CD8+ T cells sorted from blood. The CDR3 sequence: CASSTGPSSYEQYF. Written as DNA, the CDR3 is TGTGCCAGCAGTACAGGTCCTAGCTCCTACGAGCAGTACTTC.